Presented here are 2 T cell receptor beta chains from one specimen sequenced in a study of T-cell memory formation after mild COVID-19. TCRdb itself ran the 5' RACE reads through MiXCR, one entry per CDR3 protein. Of roughly 400,000 distinct CDR3 sequences listed, about 17% are singletons. Sequenced: PBMCs or a T cell subset sorted from them (not recorded which). Receptors were obtained from a man aged 18 to 35 who had mild COVID-19 (a few samples of this study predate the infection). Cell type and time point are not known.

The chain recombines TRBV7-2 with TRBJ1-2; 9 bases line up with TRBD1. The CDR3 has 14 residues. V lost 6 bases, J lost 4 bases, and 6 bases stayed unmatched. Germline V gives CDR1 SGHTA, CDR2 FQGNSA. In nucleotides, the CDR3 is TGTGCCAGCAGGAGTACAGGGGGCAGCTATGGCTACACCTTC. Protein: CASRSTGGSYGYTF.

In this sample, this clonotype turned up a few times. The chain recombines TRBV20-1 with TRBJ2-3, with TRBD2 as a possible D gene (5 bases). CDR3 size: 14 residues. Trimming took 5 bases from V and 1 from J, leaving 13 bases between them. Germline CDR1 reads DFQATT; CDR2 reads SNEGSKA (reference sequence). The CDR3 sequence is CSARTPLGTDTQYF. In nucleotides, the CDR3 is TGCAGTGCTCGGACTCCCCTGGGCACAGATACGCAGTATTTT.